Given below is one T cell receptor beta chain in context. Germline V lookup: CDR1 SGHTA, CDR2 FQGNSA. The length of the CDR3 is 16 residues. Trimming took 5 bases from V and 9 from J; bases not matched to a gene: 18. The data originate from a study of cytomegalovirus exposure and HLA in healthy donors. Primers: 60 Vbeta forward and 13 Jbeta reverse. Profiled with immunoSEQ multiplex PCR; TCRdb holds only in-frame clones, not every one. The sample gives about 210,000 clones, 60% to 80% of which show up once; about 2% is in the top ten. The rearrangement uses TRBV7-2 and TRBJ2-5; 7 nucleotides line up with TRBD2. This clonotype was obtained from a male donor in good health and CMV-seronegative. The specimen was PBMCs. The CDR3 loop is CASSPLVTSQVGAQYF. The CDR3 nucleotides read TGTGCCAGCAGCCCCCTGGTGACTAGCCAGGTTGGGGCCCAGTACTTC.